These 21 T cell receptor beta chains originate from one sample sequenced in a study of blood T cell repertoires in COVID-19. Assay: immunoSEQ multiplex PCR; the TCRdb copy retains only in-frame clones and omits some. The repertoire holds about 400,000 clones, with roughly 88% as singletons. The sequencing input was PBMCs or T cells enriched from blood (not recorded which). The receptors shown here come from a woman in her thirties or forties with acute COVID-19.

V gene TRBV30 combines with J gene TRBJ1-2; tentatively, D is TRBD1 (5 bases). The V gene's germline CDR1 is GTSNPN and CDR2 SVGIG (reference sequence). The CDR3 spans 13 residues. The V end lost 5 bases, the J end lost 8 bases, and 18 bases lay between the germline ends. The CDR3 sequence: CAWHQQVTEGYTF. CDR3 sequence (DNA): TGTGCCTGGCACCAACAGGTCACGGAAGGCTACACCTTC.

The chain couples TRBV29-1 to TRBJ1-2; D perhaps matches TRBD1 (5 bases). CDR1 and CDR2 (germline): SQVTM, ANQGSEA. CDR3 length equals 13 residues. The V and J ends lost 6 bases and 0 bases respectively, with 11 bases between them. CDR3 loop: CSVRDVANYGYTF. The CDR3 DNA is TGCAGCGTGCGGGACGTTGCTAACTATGGCTACACCTTC.

The rearrangement joins TRBV7-6 to TRBJ2-2; 10 nucleotides line up with TRBD1. Looked up from germline, CDR1 is SGHVS and CDR2 is FNYEAQ. The CDR3 loop spans 16 amino acids. The trim removed 5 bases at V and 2 bases at J, leaving 5 bases unmatched. The CDR3: CASSPGTGVNTGELFF. In DNA form, the CDR3 reads TGTGCCAGCAGCCCAGGGACAGGGGTTAACACCGGGGAGCTGTTTTTT.

This clone occurred once. V and J are TRBV9 and TRBJ2-2; D uncertain. Trimming removed 6 bases at V and 2 bases at J, with 11 bases between. The CDR3 has 14 residues. Germline CDR1 reads SGDLS; CDR2 reads YYNGEE. CDR3 loop: CASTRSANTGELFF. The DNA of the CDR3 is TGTGCCAGCACCCGGAGTGCTAACACCGGGGAGCTGTTTTTT.

The rearrangement joins TRBV7-2 to TRBJ1-2; possible D gene TRBD1, 5 bases. The CDR3 length is 16 residues. Germline V gives CDR1 SGHTA, CDR2 FQGNSA. V lost 5 bases and J 13 bases, leaving 29 bases between the germline ends. The CDR3 nucleotides are TGTGCCAGCAGCCCGAAAATGATGACAGCTCGTCTAGTTCCCACCTTC. Protein sequence: CASSPKMMTARLVPTF.

The chain is built from TRBV9 and TRBJ2-1, with TRBD2 identical over 7 bases. V was pared by 0 bases and J by 7 bases, with 7 bases of the junction left unmatched. CDR1 and CDR2 (germline): SGDLS, YYNGEE. The CDR3 loop spans 15 amino acids. This chain's CDR3 is CASSVVGLQGNEQFF. In nucleotides, the CDR3 is TGTGCCAGCAGCGTAGTGGGACTACAAGGGAATGAGCAGTTCTTC.

This clone occurred a few times. The chain is built from TRBV30 and TRBJ1-1; 7 nucleotides line up with TRBD1. The CDR3 spans 15 residues. With 1 base clipped from V and 3 bases from J, the junction kept 8 bases outside the gene matches. CDR1 GTSNPN and CDR2 SVGIG come from the germline V gene (reference sequence). CDR3 in amino acids: CAWSGNRGWDTEAFF. CDR3 nucleotide sequence: TGTGCCTGGAGTGGTAACAGGGGATGGGACACTGAAGCTTTCTTT.

The chain couples TRBV24-1 to TRBJ1-1; 7 bases map to TRBD1. The CDR3 has 11 residues. V dropped 8 bases and J dropped 11; count of bases not matched to a gene: 7. Germline V lookup: CDR1 KGHDR, CDR2 SFDVKD. CDR3 sequence reads: CATKGAGAAFF. The CDR3 DNA reads as TGTGCCACCAAGGGGGCAGGGGCCGCTTTCTTT.

The V call is TRBV18, the J call TRBJ2-2, with 8 bases aligning to TRBD1. The CDR3 totals 16 residues. CDR1 is KGHSH and CDR2 is LQKENI in the germline V gene. Trimming at V came to 0 bases and at J to 5 bases, leaving 5 bases not matched to a gene. CDR3 DNA: TGTGCCAGCTCACCACCGTTGACAGGGGAAACCGGGGAGCTGTTTTTT. Protein sequence: CASSPPLTGETGELFF.

The rearrangement joins TRBV11-2 to TRBJ1-2, with 10 bases that match TRBD1. The CDR3 length is 14 residues. The junction had 4 bases not matched to a gene; V was cut back by 7 bases and J by 2 bases. Germline loops: CDR1 SGHAT, CDR2 FQNNGV. CDR3 in amino acids: CASTPGQGNYGYTF. As DNA, the CDR3 is TGTGCCAGCACCCCGGGACAGGGGAACTATGGCTACACCTTC.

This sequence joins TRBV12-3 or TRBV12-4 and TRBJ1-2, with a possible D match to TRBD1 (5 bases). The CDR3 runs to 13 residues. Trimming took off 3 bases at V and 8 bases at J, with 13 bases between the two ends. The CDR3 reads CASSFGGGGGYTF. CDR3 in DNA: TGTGCCAGCAGTTTTGGGGGGGGAGGCGGCTACACCTTC.

This clone was detected a few times. The chain combines TRBV5-1 with TRBJ2-7; 8 nucleotides match TRBD1. The V gene's germline CDR1 is SGHRS and CDR2 YFSETQ. CDR3 length: 14 amino acids. V trimming: 0 bases; J trimming: 6 bases; junction bases outside the gene matches: 5. CDR3 amino acids: CASSLAAGGSEQYF. CDR3 DNA sequence: TGCGCCAGCAGCTTGGCTGCAGGGGGCAGCGAGCAGTACTTC.

The V call is TRBV4-1, the J call TRBJ2-3; 9 positions match TRBD2. The germline V gene has CDR1 MGHRA and CDR2 YSYEKL. The CDR3 has 15 residues. V gave up 2 bases and J gave up 3 bases; unmatched junction bases: 3. The CDR3 sequence: CASSQSGGPTDTQYF. CDR3 nucleotides: TGCGCCAGCAGCCAAAGCGGGGGGCCGACAGATACGCAGTATTTT.

V gene TRBV7-9 combines with J gene TRBJ2-2; unclear D gene. CDR1 and CDR2 from the germline V gene are SEHNR and FQNEAQ (reference sequence). The ends were cut back, 5 bases at V and 6 bases at J, with 13 bases in the middle. CDR3 length: 14 amino acids. The CDR3 DNA reads as TGTGCCAGCAGCCCTCCGGTATCCCCCGGGGAGCTGTTTTTT. Residues: CASSPPVSPGELFF.

The rearrangement uses TRBV25-1 and TRBJ2-5, with D possibly being TRBD1 (6 bases). The CDR3 length is 14 residues. Germline V gene sequence: CDR1 MGHDK, CDR2 SYGVNS. The V end lost 2 bases, the J end lost 8 bases, and 15 bases lay between the germline ends. The CDR3 DNA follows: TGTGCCAGCAGTGAACAGGAAGGGGGTTATACCCAGTACTTC. Its translation: CASSEQEGGYTQYF.

This clone has a single count. The rearrangement uses TRBV7-9 and TRBJ1-2; perhaps TRBD1 as D (6 bases). Germline assignment: CDR1 SEHNR and CDR2 FQNEAQ (reference sequence). The CDR3 sequence is 14 residues long. Trimming shortened V by 5 bases and J by 7 bases, and 17 bases separated the two germline ends. CDR3 loop: CASSPILQGSGYTF. The CDR3 DNA reads TGTGCCAGCAGCCCCATACTACAGGGAAGTGGCTACACCTTC.

The rearrangement joins TRBV7-8 to TRBJ2-1; 10 nucleotides agree with TRBD1. The CDR3 totals 14 residues. V was clipped by 4 bases and J by 7 bases; unmatched bases: 4. The V gene's germline CDR1 is SGHVS and CDR2 FQNEAQ. As DNA, the CDR3 is TGTGCCAGCAGCTCGGACAGGGGGATTAATGAGCAGTTCTTC. It codes for CASSSDRGINEQFF.

The V gene is TRBV21-1, the J gene TRBJ1-1; TRBD1, the table's D call, lacks a check against the DNA. TRBV21-1 is termed a pseudogene. This CDR3 is 11 amino acids long. The DNA of the CDR3 is TGTGCCAGCGGGGCGAACACTGAAGCTTTCTTT. Translation: CASGANTEAFF.

This chain uses TRBV25-1 with TRBJ1-1, with D perhaps matching TRBD1 (6 bases). With 4 bases removed from V and 3 bases from J, the gap between germline ends came to 12 bases. CDR1 MGHDK and CDR2 SYGVNS come from the germline V gene. The CDR3 sequence is 14 residues long. The CDR3 bases are TGTGCCAGCAGTGCAATACAGGGTCACACTGAAGCTTTCTTT. The encoded protein is CASSAIQGHTEAFF.

As for this clone: Compared with germline, one end of the junction differs, possibly owing to a read error. The chain joins TRBV13 to TRBJ2-1, with D unclear. The germline V gene has CDR1 PRHDT and CDR2 FYEKMQ (reference sequence). There are 13 residues in the CDR3. As DNA, the CDR3 is TGTGCCAGCAGCCTTGCGGCATACAACGAGCAGTTCTTC. It translates to CASSLAAYNEQFF.

With regard to this clone: Other DNA sequences in this sample translate to the same CDR3. V is TRBV5-6 and J is TRBJ1-1; no clear D. Germline loops: CDR1 SGHDT, CDR2 YYEEEE. Trimming took off 0 bases at V and 5 bases at J, with 5 bases between the two ends. The CDR3 runs 12 residues. CDR3 amino acids: CASSLVETEAFF. As DNA, the CDR3 is TGTGCCAGCAGCTTGGTGGAGACTGAAGCTTTCTTT. The whole variable domain, remainder taken from reference TRBV5-6 and TRBJ1-1, is DAGVTQSPTHLIKTRGQQVTLRCSPKSGHDTVSWYQQALGQGPQFIFQYYEEEERQRGNFPDRFSGHQFPNYSSELNVNALLLGDSALYLCASSLVETEAFFGQGTRLTVV.